The source of this T cell receptor beta chain is a study of OX40 agonist ivuxolimab in advanced cancers. Notes on the study in general: Mean expanded clone counts were higher in CD8+ than CD4+ T cells.

Data came from immunoSEQ multiplex PCR; TCRdb stores just in-frame clones and leaves some out. This table holds 50,000 or so clones, about 89% found once. Points on this clone: As yet, its antigen is unknown.

CDR3 length equals 17 residues. Trimming took off 0 bases at V and 8 bases at J, with 22 bases between the two ends. Germline V CDR1 and CDR2: LGHNA, YNFKEQ. This chain joins TRBV4-2 and TRBJ1-2; possibly TRBD1 for D (5 bases). This sample comprised CD4+ or CD8+ T cells sorted from blood, obtained in a trial of the OX40 agonist ivuxolimab. The source of this sequence is an adult with an advanced solid tumor such as melanoma, head and neck, liver or kidney cancer. CDR3 nucleotide sequence: TGTGCCAGCAGCCAAGATCCTCTGGGGCAGGCTAGTTCCGGCTACACCTTC. It codes for CASSQDPLGQASSGYTF.